The following is a T cell receptor beta chain sequence with its context. Germline CDR1 MNHEY, CDR2 SMNVEV (reference sequence). With 5 bases clipped from V and 5 bases from J, the junction kept 14 bases outside the gene matches. This CDR3 contains 18 residues. Researchers ran the PCR with 60 Vbeta and 13 Jbeta primers. Clones were read by immunoSEQ multiplex PCR, and TCRdb kept only the in-frame ones, dropping some. The top ten clones hold approximately 3.7% of a sample with 80,000 to 100,000 clones, around 81% of them seen once. This specimen belongs to a study of cytomegalovirus exposure and HLA in healthy donors.

Sequencing was carried out using PBMCs. This sequence joins TRBV27 and TRBJ2-2; the match to TRBD2 covers 10 bases. This receptor was obtained from a female donor in good health and CMV-seropositive. CDR3 DNA: TGTGCCAGCAGTCTCCCCCCCCTAGCGGGAGTGGAGACCGGGGAGCTGTTTTTT. Amino acid sequence: CASSLPPLAGVETGELFF.